The clone carrying this TCR beta chain was found a few times. What it binds is unknown. The PCR ran on 60 Vbeta and 13 Jbeta primers. The data were produced by immunoSEQ multiplex PCR, yet TCRdb's version contains in-frame clones alone and is incomplete. Altogether about 110,000 clones are present, less than 85% being singletons, with the ten largest covering less than 2.5%. This entry belongs to a study of cytomegalovirus exposure and HLA in healthy donors. Study-wide findings and caveats: Researchers counted around 160 TCR beta chains as cytomegalovirus-associated.

CDR3 length: 13 residues. V lost 5 bases and J lost 9; bases outside the gene matches: 4. Germline V gives CDR1 SGHTA, CDR2 FQGNSA. The chain is built from TRBV7-2 and TRBJ2-1; 10 positions match TRBD1. This clonotype was obtained from a man between 18 and 35 years old in good health and CMV-seronegative. The sequenced sample consisted of PBMCs. CDR3 sequence (DNA): TGTGCCAGCAGCCTGGGACAGGGGACTGAGCAGTTCTTC. Translated, it gives CASSLGQGTEQFF.